Below are 25 T cell receptor beta chains sequenced from a single sample in a study of control samples from healthy donors and cancer patients. TCRdb's table, derived via immunoSEQ multiplex PCR, lists solely in-frame clones and lacks some. The data show about 120,000 clones, more than 70% seen once. Sequenced material: blood. The origin of the receptors is a woman aged 70-85 years in good health.

V and J are TRBV5-6 and TRBJ2-5; 8 nucleotides match TRBD1. J was trimmed by 3 bases and V by 4 bases; bases with no gene match: 8. CDR3 size: 15 residues. Germline assignment: CDR1 SGHDT and CDR2 YYEEEE. CDR3 region: CASSPYGQGEETQYF. The CDR3 DNA reads TGTGCCAGCAGCCCCTATGGACAGGGAGAAGAGACCCAGTACTTC.

The genes are TRBV19 and TRBJ1-2, with 10 bases identical to TRBD1. Germline CDR1 is LNHDA and CDR2 is SQIVND (reference sequence). The CDR3 is 13 amino acids. V gave up 8 bases and J gave up 7 bases; unmatched junction bases: 7. CDR3: CASGKTGGGGYTF. The CDR3 DNA is TGTGCCAGTGGGAAGACAGGGGGCGGTGGCTACACCTTC.

The rearrangement links TRBV4-1 to TRBJ1-5; TRBD1 agrees at 7 bases. CDR3 size: 15 residues. Germline CDR1 MGHRA, CDR2 YSYEKL. V lost 4 bases, J lost 4 bases, and 7 bases stayed unmatched. The CDR3 here is CASSRSRDRNQPQHF. DNA for the CDR3: TGCGCCAGCAGCCGCAGCCGGGACAGAAATCAGCCCCAGCATTTT.

The V gene is TRBV6-5, the J gene TRBJ1-2; TRBD1 is a possible D gene (5 bases). V lost 2 bases and J lost 6, with 10 bases in between. Germline V gene data show CDR1 as MNHEY and CDR2 as SVGAGI. The CDR3 extends over 13 amino acids. CDR3 protein: CASSYGGVNGYTF. The CDR3 DNA sequence: TGTGCCAGCAGTTACGGGGGTGTGAATGGCTACACCTTC.

The genes are TRBV19 and TRBJ1-2; D remains unclear. Trimming took 3 bases from V and 4 from J, leaving 6 bases between them. CDR3 length equals 12 residues. From germline, CDR1 is LNHDA and CDR2 SQIVND (reference sequence). In DNA form, the CDR3 reads TGTGCCAGTAGTATTCGCCGCTATGGCTACACCTTC. Its translation: CASSIRRYGYTF.

V usage is TRBV19 and J usage is TRBJ2-2; 11 nucleotides match TRBD1. This CDR3 region has 16 residues. Germline CDR1 and CDR2: LNHDA and SQIVND (reference sequence). With 3 bases clipped from V and 0 bases from J, the junction kept 0 bases outside the gene matches. This chain's CDR3 is CASSMGQGANTGELFF. DNA for the CDR3: TGTGCCAGTAGTATGGGACAGGGGGCGAACACCGGGGAGCTGTTTTTT.

This clone occurred once. Additional DNA sequences in this sample encode the identical CDR3. This sequence joins TRBV7-9 and TRBJ1-1, with unresolved D. This CDR3 spans 13 amino acids. Germline assignment: CDR1 SEHNR and CDR2 FQNEAQ (reference sequence). V gave up 5 bases and J gave up 1 base, with 8 bases separating them. CDR3 sequence (DNA): TGTGCCAGCAGCCGCCGTGGGAACACTGAAGCTTTCTTT. Translated, it gives CASSRRGNTEAFF.

The chain uses TRBV7-2 and TRBJ1-5; the match to TRBD1 covers 7 bases. Unmatched junction bases numbered 2, after V lost 1 base and J lost 2 bases. CDR1 and CDR2 from the germline V gene are SGHTA and FQGNSA. The CDR3 has 15 residues. In nucleotides, the CDR3 is TGTGCCAGCAGCTTAGAAGGGGGCGGCAATCAGCCCCAGCATTTT. This codes for CASSLEGGGNQPQHF.

The chain combines TRBV5-8 with TRBJ2-7; D is tentatively TRBD1 or TRBD2 (7 bases each). CDR1 and CDR2 from the germline V gene are SGHTS and YDEGEE. The CDR3 extends over 15 amino acids. Trimming shortened V by 4 bases and J by 8 bases, and 22 bases separated the two germline ends. The DNA of the CDR3 is TGTGCCAGCAGCGCGAGCGGGAACCCAGGGGGGAAGCAGTACTTC. Its protein is CASSASGNPGGKQYF.

V gene TRBV7-8 combines with J gene TRBJ2-1; D possibly corresponds to TRBD1 (6 bases). The V and J ends lost 5 bases and 2 bases respectively, with 16 bases between them. CDR1 SGHVS and CDR2 FQNEAQ come from the germline V gene. This CDR3 is built from 16 residues. CDR3 nucleotides: TGTGCCAGCAGCCTTACCGGGACAAGGGCCTACAATGAGCAGTTCTTC. Translating gives CASSLTGTRAYNEQFF.

The V and J genes are TRBV7-9 and TRBJ2-1, with D possibly TRBD1 on 6 matching bases. CDR1 and CDR2 (germline): SEHNR, FQNEAQ (reference sequence). CDR3 length equals 15 residues. V was cut by 6 bases and J by 0 bases, with 12 bases left in between. CDR3 sequence (DNA): TGTGCCAGCAGGGTCCCAGGGGCCTCCTACAATGAGCAGTTCTTC. This encodes CASRVPGASYNEQFF.

This clone has a single count. The chain carries TRBV27 and TRBJ2-5, with D maybe TRBD1 (5 bases). With 3 bases removed from V and 5 bases from J, the gap between germline ends came to 13 bases. Germline V lookup: CDR1 MNHEY, CDR2 SMNVEV (reference sequence). The CDR3 contains 14 residues. The CDR3 region is CASSLSGFIETQYF. CDR3 in DNA: TGTGCCAGCAGTTTGTCAGGGTTTATTGAGACCCAGTACTTC.

The rearrangement joins TRBV7-9 to TRBJ2-5; maybe TRBD2 (7 bases). The CDR3 runs to 15 residues. From germline, CDR1 is SEHNR and CDR2 FQNEAQ (reference sequence). V was shortened by 6 bases and J by 2 bases, with 16 bases between the two germline ends. Written as DNA, the CDR3 is TGTGCCAGCAGTCTAGGGGGGGCCCAGCAAGAGACCCAGTACTTC. Translated, it gives CASSLGGAQQETQYF.

The genes are TRBV27 and TRBJ2-3, with 7 positions matching TRBD2. The V gene's germline CDR1 is MNHEY and CDR2 SMNVEV (reference sequence). This CDR3 has 14 residues. The ends lost 6 bases at V and 3 bases at J; junction bases unmatched: 6. CDR3 amino acids: CASRWGGLTDTQYF. The CDR3 region has the DNA TGTGCCAGCAGGTGGGGGGGGTTGACAGATACGCAGTATTTT.

The chain employs TRBV6-2 or TRBV6-3 and TRBJ2-2; weak D call: TRBD2 (5 bases). V lost 0 bases to trimming and J lost 2 bases, with 13 bases between them. This CDR3 spans 17 amino acids. Germline CDR1 is MNHEY and CDR2 is SVGEGT. The DNA for the CDR3 is TGTGCCAGCAGTTACTCAATCGGGGAAGCAAACACCGGGGAGCTGTTTTTT. Protein product: CASSYSIGEANTGELFF.

Only a few counts were recorded for this clone. The V and J genes are TRBV7-2 and TRBJ1-4; D is unresolved. Germline CDR1 SGHTA, CDR2 FQGNSA. The CDR3 length is 15 residues. Trimming stripped 2 bases from V and 5 bases from J, with 12 bases between. In DNA form, the CDR3 reads TGTGCCAGCAGCTTACTCGGCTCTGGGAATGAAAAACTGTTTTTT. It specifies CASSLLGSGNEKLFF.

A word on this clone: The identical CDR3 is also encoded by other nucleotide sequences in the sample. The CDR3, as DNA: TGTGCCAGCAGCGCTACAGGAGACTCTGGAAACACCATATATTTT. Residues: CASSATGDSGNTIYF. This chain uses TRBV9 with TRBJ1-3, with D maybe TRBD1 (5 bases). In germline, CDR1 is SGDLS, CDR2 YYNGEE. With 3 bases removed from V and 0 bases from J, the gap between germline ends came to 10 bases. This CDR3 has 15 residues.

Comment on this clone: Other DNA sequences of this sample code for an identical CDR3. This chain links TRBV19 with TRBJ1-5; D is uncertain. Germline V CDR1 and CDR2: LNHDA, SQIVND (reference sequence). The CDR3 length is 14 residues. The V gene lost 3 bases and the J gene lost 2 bases, with 8 bases spanning the gap. CDR3 DNA: TGTGCCAGTAGTATTTCCGGGGGCAATCAGCCCCAGCATTTT. It specifies CASSISGGNQPQHF.

V gene TRBV3-1 (or the pseudogene TRBV3-2) combines with J gene TRBJ2-2; TRBD2 aligns across 8 bases. Looked up from germline, CDR1 is LGHDT and CDR2 is YNNKEL (reference sequence). CDR3 length: 14 amino acids. The ends lost 4 bases at V and 7 bases at J; junction bases unmatched: 5. CDR3 nucleotide sequence: TGTGCCAGCAGCCGCCTGCTAGCGGGCGGGGAGCTGTTTTTT. It is translated as CASSRLLAGGELFF.

This chain links TRBV6-1 with TRBJ1-5; 8 bases map to TRBD1. J was trimmed by 0 bases and V by 4 bases; bases with no gene match: 11. The CDR3 runs 18 residues. Germline values: CDR1 MNHNS, CDR2 SASEGT. The CDR3 nucleotides read TGTGCCAGCAGTGCGACAGGGGTTTCCCTTTATAGCAATCAGCCCCAGCATTTT. Its protein product is CASSATGVSLYSNQPQHF.

The chain is built from TRBV7-6 and TRBJ2-6; D is tentatively TRBD1 or TRBD2 (5 bases each). CDR1 is SGHVS, CDR2 FNYEAQ, per germline. Trimming removed 5 bases from V and 0 bases from J, with 11 bases in between. There are 16 residues in the CDR3. CDR3: CASSPPGLSGANVLTF. CDR3 bases: TGTGCCAGCAGCCCACCGGGGCTCTCTGGGGCCAACGTCCTGACTTTC. The entire variable domain, with the rest obtained from reference TRBV7-6 and TRBJ2-6, is as follows: GAGVSQSPRYKVTKRGQDVALRCDPISGHVSLYWYRQALGQGPEFLTYFNYEAQQDKSGLPNDRFSAERPEGSISTLTIQRTEQRDSAMYRCASSPPGLSGANVLTFGAGSRLTVL.

The J gene is TRBJ1-6, the V gene TRBV3-1 (or the pseudogene TRBV3-2); TRBD1 is a possible D gene (5 bases). The CDR3 has 14 amino acids. V was trimmed by 2 bases and J by 9 bases, leaving 11 bases between them. Germline lookup yields CDR1 LGHDT and CDR2 YNNKEL (reference sequence). The CDR3 region has the DNA TGTGCCAGCAGCCAACAGCAGGGTAGTTCACCCCTCCACTTT. Amino acid sequence: CASSQQQGSSPLHF.

This clone showed up just a few times. J is TRBJ2-6 and V is TRBV7-3; TRBD1 aligns across 9 bases. V shed 5 bases, J shed 2 bases, and the junction held 7 bases outside the gene matches. Germline CDR1 is SGHTA and CDR2 is FQGTGA. This CDR3 is 17 amino acids long. CDR3 sequence (DNA): TGTGCCAGCAGCCTGACAGGGGGTACCGCTGGGGCCAACGTCCTGACTTTC. It yields the protein CASSLTGGTAGANVLTF.

V and J are TRBV6-5 and TRBJ1-5; perhaps TRBD1 as D (5 bases). Germline V gene data show CDR1 as MNHEY and CDR2 as SVGAGI. CDR3 length: 12 amino acids. Trimming cost V 2 bases and J 9 bases, with 8 bases left between them. The CDR3 region has the DNA TGTGCCAGCAGTTACCCCGGGGGGCCCCAGCATTTT. Amino acids: CASSYPGGPQHF.

This clone showed up just once. The chain couples TRBV3-1 (or the pseudogene TRBV3-2) to TRBJ2-3; D is tentatively TRBD1 or TRBD2 (6 bases each). V was cut by 0 bases and J by 2 bases, with 15 bases left in between. Per germline, CDR1 LGHDT and CDR2 YNNKEL (reference sequence). There are 17 residues in the CDR3. CDR3 residues: CASSQDLGGPTTDTQYF. CDR3 nucleotide sequence: TGTGCCAGCAGCCAAGACCTCGGGGGCCCCACCACAGATACGCAGTATTTT.